The clone carrying this T cell receptor (beta chain) appeared once. The antigen remains undetermined. V lost 5 bases to trimming and J lost 4 bases, with 11 bases between them. CDR1 is LGHDT, CDR2 YNNKEL, per germline (reference sequence). The CDR3 sequence is 13 residues long. This sample stems from a study of T cell responses to AZD1222 COVID-19 vaccine. Study as a whole: Pooling was applied to second doses at about 4 or about 12 weeks.

Study-wide findings and caveats: Vaccination with two AZD1222 doses was followed by a rise in Spike-specific TCR breadth and depth. Most donors were white British, females outnumbered males, and clonal diversity was possibly underestimated. Within unmutated variant regions lay the reported targets of nearly half of spike-specific TCRs.

Generated by immunoSEQ multiplex PCR, the TCRdb table keeps only in-frame clones and is missing some. The sample lists around 69,000 clones, roughly 88% occurring once. This sequence was found in an adult in good health. The sample consisted of peripheral blood, taken on day 0 of AZD1222 vaccination. The chain couples TRBV3-1 (or the pseudogene TRBV3-2) to TRBJ1-1, with no clear D. The CDR3 is CASSGRFRTEAFF. CDR3 DNA sequence: TGTGCCAGCAGCGGAAGGTTTCGCACTGAAGCTTTCTTT.